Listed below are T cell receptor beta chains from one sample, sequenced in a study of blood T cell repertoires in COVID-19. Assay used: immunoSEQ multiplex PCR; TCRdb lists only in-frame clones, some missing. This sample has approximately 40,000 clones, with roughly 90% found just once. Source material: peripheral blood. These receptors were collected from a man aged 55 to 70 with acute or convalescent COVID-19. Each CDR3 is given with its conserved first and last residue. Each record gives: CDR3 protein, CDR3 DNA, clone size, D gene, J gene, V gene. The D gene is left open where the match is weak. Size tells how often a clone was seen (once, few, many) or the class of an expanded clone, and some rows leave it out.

cdr3_aa: CASGRGLDGYTF; cdr3_nt: TGTGCCAGTGGCAGGGGGCTGGATGGCTACACCTTC; clone_size: .; d_call: TRBD1; j_call: TRBJ1-2; v_call: TRBV19
cdr3_aa: CASRGTGQETQYF; cdr3_nt: TGTGCCAGCAGGGGGACAGGGCAAGAGACCCAGTACTTC; clone_size: .; d_call: TRBD1; j_call: TRBJ2-5; v_call: TRBV5-4
cdr3_aa: CASSLSHNQPQHF; cdr3_nt: TGTGCCAGCAGTTTATCCCACAATCAGCCCCAGCATTTT; clone_size: .; d_call: .; j_call: TRBJ1-5; v_call: TRBV27
cdr3_aa: CASSPNSNEQFF; cdr3_nt: TGCGCCAGCAGTCCAAATAGCAATGAGCAGTTCTTC; clone_size: .; d_call: .; j_call: TRBJ2-1; v_call: TRBV10-1
cdr3_aa: CASSSESGNTIYF; cdr3_nt: TGTGCCAGCAGCTCAGAATCTGGAAACACCATATATTTT; clone_size: .; d_call: .; j_call: TRBJ1-3; v_call: TRBV7-9
cdr3_aa: CASSPTARSGANVLTF; cdr3_nt: TGCGCCAGCAGCCCAACAGCCCGCTCTGGGGCCAACGTCCTGACTTTC; clone_size: .; d_call: .; j_call: TRBJ2-6; v_call: TRBV5-1
cdr3_aa: CASSSQGVAVEETQYF; cdr3_nt: TGTGCCAGCAGCTCCCAAGGAGTAGCGGTGGAAGAGACCCAGTACTTC; clone_size: .; d_call: .; j_call: TRBJ2-5; v_call: TRBV7-2
cdr3_aa: CASSRYRGTYGYTF; cdr3_nt: TGTGCCAGCTCGCGTTACAGGGGCACCTATGGCTACACCTTC; clone_size: once; d_call: TRBD1; j_call: TRBJ1-2; v_call: TRBV5-4
cdr3_aa: CASSYPTLVGDTQYF; cdr3_nt: TGTGCCAGCAGTTACCCAACCCTAGTGGGAGATACGCAGTATTTT; clone_size: .; d_call: .; j_call: TRBJ2-3; v_call: TRBV6-2/TRBV6-3
cdr3_aa: CASSPSGALDSPLHF; cdr3_nt: TGTGCCAGCTCACCGTCAGGGGCTCTTGATTCACCCCTCCACTTT; clone_size: .; d_call: .; j_call: TRBJ1-6; v_call: TRBV18
cdr3_aa: CASSVLFWTGDEQFF; cdr3_nt: TGTGCCAGCAGTGTCTTATTTTGGACAGGCGATGAGCAGTTCTTC; clone_size: .; d_call: TRBD1; j_call: TRBJ2-1; v_call: TRBV6-1
cdr3_aa: CSVEGESGTYNEQFF; cdr3_nt: TGCAGCGTTGAAGGCGAATCAGGTACCTACAATGAGCAGTTCTTC; clone_size: .; d_call: .; j_call: TRBJ2-1; v_call: TRBV29-1
cdr3_aa: CASSSDRMNTEAFF; cdr3_nt: TGTGCCAGCAGTTCCGACAGGATGAACACTGAAGCTTTCTTT; clone_size: .; d_call: .; j_call: TRBJ1-1; v_call: TRBV2
cdr3_aa: CASIRTGEGTQYF; cdr3_nt: TGTGCCAGCATTAGGACAGGGGAGGGTACGCAGTATTTT; clone_size: .; d_call: TRBD1; j_call: TRBJ2-3; v_call: TRBV12-3/TRBV12-4
cdr3_aa: CASSLIPEGETQYF; cdr3_nt: TGCGCCAGCAGCTTGATACCGGAGGGAGAGACCCAGTACTTC; clone_size: .; d_call: .; j_call: TRBJ2-5; v_call: TRBV5-1
cdr3_aa: CASSGNAGNTIYF; cdr3_nt: TGTGCCAGTAGCGGGAACGCTGGAAACACCATATATTTT; clone_size: few; d_call: .; j_call: TRBJ1-3; v_call: TRBV19
cdr3_aa: CASSLVRVEAFF; cdr3_nt: TGTGCCAGCAGTTTAGTGAGGGTTGAAGCTTTCTTT; clone_size: .; d_call: .; j_call: TRBJ1-1; v_call: TRBV28
cdr3_aa: CASSETGGVGYTF; cdr3_nt: TGTGCCAGCAGTGAAACAGGGGGCGTTGGCTACACCTTC; clone_size: .; d_call: TRBD1; j_call: TRBJ1-2; v_call: TRBV6-4
cdr3_aa: CASSPLDRVTGELFF; cdr3_nt: TGCGCCAGCAGTCCCCTGGACAGGGTGACCGGGGAGCTGTTTTTT; clone_size: .; d_call: TRBD1; j_call: TRBJ2-2; v_call: TRBV10-2
cdr3_aa: CASRETGTPLDYGYTF; cdr3_nt: TGTGCCAGCAGGGAGACAGGGACCCCCCTGGACTATGGCTACACCTTC; clone_size: few; d_call: TRBD1; j_call: TRBJ1-2; v_call: TRBV28
cdr3_aa: CASSIGGLAGDYKNIQYF; cdr3_nt: TGTGCCAGTAGTATAGGCGGACTAGCGGGAGACTACAAAAACATTCAGTACTTC; clone_size: .; d_call: TRBD2; j_call: TRBJ2-4; v_call: TRBV19
cdr3_aa: CASSHKREGVTGELFF; cdr3_nt: TGCGCCAGCAGCCACAAGCGGGAGGGGGTCACCGGGGAGCTGTTTTTT; clone_size: .; d_call: TRBD2; j_call: TRBJ2-2; v_call: TRBV4-1
cdr3_aa: CASSLLMTAEAFF; cdr3_nt: TGTGCCAGCAGCTTACTAATGACAGCTGAAGCTTTCTTT; clone_size: .; d_call: .; j_call: TRBJ1-1; v_call: TRBV7-9
cdr3_aa: CASSPGAGGVYQETQYF; cdr3_nt: TGCGCCAGCAGCCCCGGAGCGGGAGGGGTCTACCAAGAGACCCAGTACTTC; clone_size: few; d_call: TRBD2; j_call: TRBJ2-5; v_call: TRBV5-1
cdr3_aa: CASSQDQGLGSLGNTIYF; cdr3_nt: TGCGCCAGCAGCCAAGACCAGGGTCTGGGAAGTCTTGGCAACACCATATATTTT; clone_size: .; d_call: .; j_call: TRBJ1-3; v_call: TRBV4-1
cdr3_aa: CASCLRDRATSCSQPQHF; cdr3_nt: TGTGCCAGTTGCCTTCGGGACAGGGCCACCTCATGTAGCCAGCCCCAGCATTTT; clone_size: .; d_call: TRBD1; j_call: TRBJ1-5; v_call: TRBV19
cdr3_aa: CASSRPGTVVTEAFF; cdr3_nt: TGTGCCAGCAGCCGACCAGGGACAGTGGTCACTGAAGCTTTCTTT; clone_size: .; d_call: TRBD1; j_call: TRBJ1-1; v_call: TRBV27
cdr3_aa: CASSEIWTQYF; cdr3_nt: TGTGCCAGCAGTGAAATCTGGACCCAGTACTTC; clone_size: .; d_call: .; j_call: TRBJ2-5; v_call: TRBV2
cdr3_aa: CASSSTGDTEAFF; cdr3_nt: TGTGCCAGCAGTAGTACAGGGGACACTGAAGCTTTCTTT; clone_size: few; d_call: TRBD1; j_call: TRBJ1-1; v_call: TRBV6-2/TRBV6-3
cdr3_aa: CATRGTGYTGELFF; cdr3_nt: TGTGCCACCCGCGGGACAGGGTACACCGGGGAGCTGTTTTTT; clone_size: .; d_call: TRBD1; j_call: TRBJ2-2; v_call: TRBV24-1
cdr3_aa: CASSRSPRNTIYF; cdr3_nt: TGTGCCAGCAGTCGTTCTCCCCGAAACACCATATATTTT; clone_size: .; d_call: .; j_call: TRBJ1-3; v_call: TRBV2
cdr3_aa: CASSLQRQGRNTGELFF; cdr3_nt: TGTGCCAGCTCGCTACAACGACAGGGTCGGAACACCGGGGAGCTGTTTTTT; clone_size: few; d_call: TRBD1; j_call: TRBJ2-2; v_call: TRBV18
cdr3_aa: CAISESWEGDEQYF; cdr3_nt: TGTGCCATCAGCGAGTCATGGGAGGGTGACGAGCAGTACTTC; clone_size: once; d_call: TRBD2; j_call: TRBJ2-7; v_call: TRBV10-3
cdr3_aa: CASSSGSNTGELFF; cdr3_nt: TGTGCCAGCTCTAGCGGGTCGAACACCGGGGAGCTGTTTTTT; clone_size: .; d_call: TRBD2; j_call: TRBJ2-2; v_call: TRBV3-1/TRBV3-2
cdr3_aa: CASSPPGQVGYEQYF; cdr3_nt: TGTGCCAGCAGTCCCCCCGGACAGGTAGGATACGAGCAGTACTTC; clone_size: .; d_call: TRBD1; j_call: TRBJ2-7; v_call: TRBV28
cdr3_aa: CARRTAADQPQHF; cdr3_nt: TGTGCCAGAAGGACAGCTGCTGACCAGCCCCAGCATTTT; clone_size: few; d_call: .; j_call: TRBJ1-5; v_call: TRBV10-3
cdr3_aa: CASSLSARGETQYF; cdr3_nt: TGTGCCAGCAGTTTATCGGCCCGCGGGGAGACCCAGTACTTC; clone_size: once; d_call: .; j_call: TRBJ2-5; v_call: TRBV27
cdr3_aa: CSASRLAGGPANIQYF; cdr3_nt: TGCAGTGCTAGTAGACTAGCGGGAGGGCCAGCAAACATTCAGTACTTC; clone_size: .; d_call: TRBD2; j_call: TRBJ2-4; v_call: TRBV20-1
cdr3_aa: CASSPYSFNQPQHF; cdr3_nt: TGTGCCAGCAGCCCCTACAGCTTCAATCAGCCCCAGCATTTT; clone_size: once; d_call: .; j_call: TRBJ1-5; v_call: TRBV7-8